The sequence of this T cell receptor beta chain was determined in a study of cytomegalovirus exposure and HLA in healthy donors. Trimming took off 3 bases at V and 5 bases at J, with 7 bases between the two ends. CDR1 is DFQATT and CDR2 is SNEGSKA in the germline V gene (reference sequence). The CDR3 is 11 residues long. The study ran its PCR with 60 Vbeta and 13 Jbeta primers. Sequencing used immunoSEQ multiplex PCR; TCRdb keeps in-frame clones, though not all of them. The data contain about 130,000 clones, over 75% of them singletons. Remarks on this clone: The antigen remains unidentified.

Points from the study as a whole: TCR beta chains numbering about 160 were designated cytomegalovirus-associated.

The genes are TRBV20-1 and TRBJ2-5; D not certain. This clonotype was obtained from a man under 40 in good health and CMV-seronegative. Sequenced: PBMCs. The CDR3 nucleotides are TGCAGTGCTAGTATGGAGGAGACCCAGTACTTC. Protein sequence: CSASMEETQYF.